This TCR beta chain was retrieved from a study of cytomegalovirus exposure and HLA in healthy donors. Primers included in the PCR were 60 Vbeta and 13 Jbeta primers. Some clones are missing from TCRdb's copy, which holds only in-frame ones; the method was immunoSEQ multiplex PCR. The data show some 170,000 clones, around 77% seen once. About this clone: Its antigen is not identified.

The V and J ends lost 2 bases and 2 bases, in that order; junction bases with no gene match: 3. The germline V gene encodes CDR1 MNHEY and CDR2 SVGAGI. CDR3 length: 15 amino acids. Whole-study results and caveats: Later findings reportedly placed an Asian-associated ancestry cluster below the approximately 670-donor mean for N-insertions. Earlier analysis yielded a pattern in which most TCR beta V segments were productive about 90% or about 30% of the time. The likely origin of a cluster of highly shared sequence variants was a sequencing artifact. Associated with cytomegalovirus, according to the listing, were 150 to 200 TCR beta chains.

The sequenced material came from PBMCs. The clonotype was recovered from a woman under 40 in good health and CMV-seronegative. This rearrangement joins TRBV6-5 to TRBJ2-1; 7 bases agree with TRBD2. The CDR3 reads CASSYRAGAYNEQFF. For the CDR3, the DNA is TGTGCCAGCAGTTACCGGGCGGGAGCCTACAATGAGCAGTTCTTC.